This section outlines one T cell receptor (beta chain) sequence together with its context. What this receptor recognizes is not known. Base qualities are missing; no much larger clone stands one base away. The donors were healthy, HIV-negative adults with no recently reported acute infections or vaccinations. Only Caucasian adults living in Nashville, Tennessee, USA were represented among the donors. CD4+ T cells were enriched by magnetic negative selection, after which naive cells were positively selected on CD45RA and the negative fraction was taken as the memory subset. After blood collection by leukapheresis, PBMCs were isolated using Ficoll-Histopaque density gradient centrifugation and then cryopreserved in the vapor phase of liquid nitrogen. Analytical flow cytometry was used to check the purity and quantity of every magnetically sorted T cell population. From each sorted fraction, genomic DNA was isolated and quantified by UV absorbance on a Nanodrop 2000c.

The data were taken from a study of shared clonotypes between healthy human individuals (TCRdb year 2020). Study-wide context: The cohort included three men and a couple of women between 18 and 49 years of age. To increase sequencing depth and limit assay-specific biases, different laboratories used diverse techniques to prepare libraries and sequence TCR repertoires. Each donor's leukapheresis produced roughly between roughly 0.85 and 9 billion PBMCs. For each donor, CD4 naive and CD4 memory were each run on three plates, CD8 naive on two plates, and CD8 memory on one plate. To estimate repertoire size and how much clonotypes are shared between individuals, the study performed deep sequencing of blood TCR repertoires from 4 to 6 healthy adults.

Study-level results and caveats: Compared with non-shared clonotypes, the clonotypes found in all four sorted-subset donors had higher generation probabilities. The genetic and exposure-history diversity represented was limited by the small number of donors. Larger estimated clonotype richness was generally found for naive subsets than for memory subsets. Rarefaction of sorted-subset datasets indicated incomplete sequencing despite the large sequencing depth. Based on pairwise subsampling, the degree of clonotype sharing among donors was expected to be affected by sequencing depth. Approximately 4.8% of naive CD4, roughly 3.6% of naive CD8, approximately 2% of memory CD4, and approximately 0.39% of memory CD8 clonotypes were shared across several donors. Sampling was restricted to blood, and TCR repertoires in tissue are likely to differ from TCR repertoires in blood.

Including the terminal cysteine and phenylalanine, the CDR3 comprises 15 residues. The CDR3 DNA has 45 bases and is translated from base 1. From the germline V gene, CDR1 is MNHEY and CDR2 is SVGAGI. V sheds 5 bases and J sheds 4 bases, leaving 15 bases between their ends. Using the deep immunoSEQ assay, TCR CDR3 regions were amplified from genomic DNA by multiplex PCR. Genomic DNA extracted from each cell subset was distributed evenly over all wells of several immunoSEQ 96-well plates, and each plate served as one replicate. For sorted subsets, 200 to 250 ng genomic DNA, equal to 25,000 to 35,000 T cell genomes, was loaded into each replicate PCR. Purified libraries were measured with a Qubit 3.0 fluorometer, size-checked on a Bioanalyzer 2100, and measured again with the KAPA Library Quantification kit. Every immunoSEQ 96-well plate was sequenced on a separate single-read 150-cycle Illumina NextSeq 550 flow cell. In the original analysis: The immunoSEQ output contained only junctional sequences without quality scores, so filtering could not match that applied to full-length reads. Sequences were annotated with PyIR, a Python wrapper for IgBLAST v1.9, and V/J genes and CDR3 were assigned using IMGT germline references. Reads were filtered out if the reads had weak V/J assignments (E-value above 1e-6), no CDR3, stop codons, out-of-frame junctions, or ambiguous translated residues. A V3J clonotype was defined by an identical inferred V gene, J gene, and CDR3 amino acid sequence. To compute the percentage overlap between repertoires, the number of shared unique clonotypes was divided by the size of the smaller repertoire. Repertoire richness was assessed with RTK rarefaction, the Chao1 estimator, and Recon v2.1 estimates of unobserved clonotypes. Generation probabilities for all TCRbeta clonotypes obtained by the gDNA method from a handful of donors were computed using OLGA. Imported from immuneACCESS, the table was reduced by TCRdb to in-frame sequences with V and J called. These copies leave out some clones; in studies compared against another copy, an unresolved V gene accounts for under half, and the cause of the remainder is not known. V and J calls and clone size are those listed in that table; D and trimming were worked out from the DNA. Counted in this sample were over a million clones; about 96% of them appeared once. The ten largest clones add up to 1% to 1.5% of the sample.

This sequence originates from a man younger than 40 in good health. The chain employs TRBV6-5 and TRBJ1-3; 5 matching bases give a weak D call of TRBD1. The sample taken for sequencing was naive CD4+ T cells sorted from blood. The label giving this sample's cell subset or site can be read as: CD45RA+ positively selected. CDR3 reads: CASSPAGTYGNTIYF. The nucleotides are TGTGCCAGCAGTCCCGCGGGGACGTACGGAAACACCATATATTTT.